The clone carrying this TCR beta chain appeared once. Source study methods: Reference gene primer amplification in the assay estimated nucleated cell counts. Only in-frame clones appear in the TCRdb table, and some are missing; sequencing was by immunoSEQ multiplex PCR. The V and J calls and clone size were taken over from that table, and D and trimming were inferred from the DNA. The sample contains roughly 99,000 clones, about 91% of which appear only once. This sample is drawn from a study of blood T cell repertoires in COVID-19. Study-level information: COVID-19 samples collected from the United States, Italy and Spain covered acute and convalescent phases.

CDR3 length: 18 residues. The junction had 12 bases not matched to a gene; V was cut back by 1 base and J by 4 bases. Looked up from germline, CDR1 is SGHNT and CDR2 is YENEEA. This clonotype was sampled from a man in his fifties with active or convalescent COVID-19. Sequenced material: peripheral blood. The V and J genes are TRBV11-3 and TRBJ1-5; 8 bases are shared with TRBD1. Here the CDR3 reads CASSLGPLGQGGNQPQHF. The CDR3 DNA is TGTGCCAGCAGCTTAGGTCCCCTAGGACAGGGAGGGAATCAGCCCCAGCATTTT.